The 27 T cell receptor beta chains below all came from one sample that was sequenced in a study of T cells in localized non-small cell lung cancer. Method: immunoSEQ multiplex PCR; TCRdb's copy keeps in-frame clones and lacks some. The data hold about 72,000 clones, with 65% to 85% observed a single time. The source was peripheral blood, collected before any cancer treatment. These TCRs come from an older female donor with stage I lung adenocarcinoma.

This clone was detected ten times or more. This chain joins TRBV29-1 and TRBJ1-2; D gene uncertain. V gave up 4 bases and J gave up 8 bases, with 14 bases separating them. Germline CDR1 SQVTM, CDR2 ANQGSEA. This CDR3 spans 12 amino acids. This CDR3 reads CSVATLRRGYTF. The CDR3 region has the DNA TGCAGCGTTGCGACCCTCCGGAGGGGCTACACCTTC. The variable domain in full, with the rest retrieved from reference TRBV29-1 and TRBJ1-2, is SAVISQKPSRDICQRGTSLTIQCQVDSQVTMMFWYRQQPGQSLTLIATANQGSEATYESGFVIDKFPISRPNLTFSTLTVSNMSPEDSSIYLCSVATLRRGYTFGSGTRLTVV.

The gene calls are TRBV18 and TRBJ1-1; TRBD1 aligns across 9 bases. CDR1 and CDR2 from the germline V gene are KGHSH and LQKENI. Trimming at V came to 5 bases and at J to 3 bases, leaving 7 bases not matched to a gene. The CDR3 is made up of 15 amino acids. The CDR3 spells CASSVRQGEDTEAFF. The CDR3 DNA is TGTGCCAGCTCAGTCCGACAGGGGGAAGACACTGAAGCTTTCTTT.

This clone was seen only a few times. The chain uses TRBV19 and TRBJ2-6, with 9 nucleotides matching TRBD1. CDR3 length: 15 amino acids. The V gene end was trimmed by 6 bases and the J gene end by 2 bases; junction bases not matched to a gene: 2. Germline-derived CDR1 and CDR2 are LNHDA and SQIVND (reference sequence). The CDR3 DNA follows: TGTGCCAGTAGCGACAGGGGGGCTGGGGCCAACGTCCTGACTTTC. Translating gives CASSDRGAGANVLTF.

The V call is TRBV29-1, the J call TRBJ1-2, with D maybe TRBD1 (5 bases). The V and J ends lost 1 base and 4 bases respectively, with 7 bases between them. This CDR3 contains 12 residues. In germline, CDR1 is SQVTM, CDR2 ANQGSEA. The CDR3 is CSVEGTTYGYTF. In nucleotides, the CDR3 is TGCAGCGTTGAAGGGACAACCTATGGCTACACCTTC. The full variable domain, rest sourced from reference TRBV29-1 and TRBJ1-2, is SAVISQKPSRDICQRGTSLTIQCQVDSQVTMMFWYRQQPGQSLTLIATANQGSEATYESGFVIDKFPISRPNLTFSTLTVSNMSPEDSSIYLCSVEGTTYGYTFGSGTRLTVV.

The chain combines TRBV29-1 with TRBJ2-3; 8 bases align to TRBD1. CDR3 length: 14 residues. Germline values: CDR1 SQVTM, CDR2 ANQGSEA. J gave up 0 bases and V 6 bases, and 5 bases lay outside the gene matches. The CDR3 loop is CSVQGGASTDTQYF. The CDR3 DNA follows: TGCAGCGTACAGGGGGGTGCTAGCACAGATACGCAGTATTTT.

This rearrangement joins TRBV4-1 to TRBJ1-6; D might be TRBD1 (6 bases). The ends were cut back, 3 bases at V and 6 bases at J, with 18 bases in the middle. From germline, CDR1 is MGHRA and CDR2 YSYEKL. This CDR3 has 17 amino acids. In DNA, the CDR3 is TGCGCCAGCAGCCAGACCGGGGCCGGGGGCCTTAATTCACCCCTCCACTTT. This codes for CASSQTGAGGLNSPLHF.

This clone was recorded once. The J gene is TRBJ1-5, the V gene TRBV5-1; 7 bases line up with TRBD1. The germline gives CDR1 SGHRS, CDR2 YFSETQ. Trimming at V came to 6 bases and at J to 0 bases, leaving 6 bases not matched to a gene. This CDR3 contains 15 residues. The DNA of the CDR3 is TGCGCCAGCAATGAGGGGGCGGATAGCAATCAGCCCCAGCATTTT. It yields the protein CASNEGADSNQPQHF. Complete variable domain (other parts from reference TRBV5-1 and TRBJ1-5): KAGVTQTPRYLIKTRGQQVTLSCSPISGHRSVSWYQQTPGQGLQFLFEYFSETQRNKGNFPGRFSGRQFSNSRSEMNVSTLELGDSALYLCASNEGADSNQPQHFGDGTRLSIL.

The V and J genes are TRBV28 and TRBJ1-2; D uncertain. CDR1 is MDHEN and CDR2 is SYDVKM in the germline V gene. Trimming removed 3 bases at V and 1 base at J, with 9 bases between. The CDR3 is 14 amino acids. This CDR3 reads CASSLARLNYGYTF. DNA of the CDR3: TGTGCCAGCAGTTTGGCTAGACTTAACTATGGCTACACCTTC.

This chain links TRBV6-1 with TRBJ1-5; 7 bases line up with TRBD1. With 4 bases clipped from V and 5 bases from J, the junction kept 2 bases outside the gene matches. The CDR3 is made up of 13 amino acids. Germline lookup yields CDR1 MNHNS and CDR2 SASEGT. The CDR3 protein is CASSADRDQPQHF. CDR3 DNA sequence: TGTGCCAGCAGTGCAGACAGGGATCAGCCCCAGCATTTT.

The rearrangement uses TRBV2 and TRBJ2-1; maybe TRBD1 (6 bases). The CDR3 spans 13 residues. With 8 bases removed from V and 3 bases from J, the gap between germline ends came to 11 bases. Germline values: CDR1 SNHLY, CDR2 FYNNEI. Here the CDR3 DNA reads TGTGCCAGCCGCTTAGGGGGCTACAATGAGCAGTTCTTC. It encodes CASRLGGYNEQFF.

This clone was detected once. The gene calls are TRBV9 and TRBJ2-7; a weak D match, TRBD1 (6 bases). The CDR3 has 12 amino acids. Germline CDR1 is SGDLS and CDR2 is YYNGEE. The V end lost 7 bases, the J end lost 3 bases, and 11 bases lay between the germline ends. Here the CDR3 DNA reads TGTGCCAGCGGGACAAGTGACTACGAGCAGTACTTC. Protein product: CASGTSDYEQYF.

This chain uses TRBV29-1 with TRBJ1-1; possibly TRBD1 for D (5 bases). Germline V gene lookup returns CDR1 SQVTM and CDR2 ANQGSEA. This CDR3 contains 15 residues. The V gene lost 2 bases and the J gene lost 4 bases, with 17 bases spanning the gap. CDR3 residues: CSVEKAGTFSTEAFF. The CDR3 bases are TGCAGCGTTGAAAAGGCGGGGACTTTTTCCACTGAAGCTTTCTTT.

The V call is TRBV11-2, the J call TRBJ1-1; D is unresolved. The CDR3 totals 15 residues. The V and J ends lost 7 bases and 4 bases respectively, with 19 bases between them. Germline CDR1 SGHAT, CDR2 FQNNGV. This chain's CDR3 is CASKYDGKWVTEAFF. Here the CDR3 DNA reads TGTGCCAGCAAATACGACGGAAAGTGGGTCACTGAAGCTTTCTTT.

The chain uses TRBV28 and TRBJ2-7; 7 bases agree with TRBD1. CDR3 length equals 12 residues. Germline V gene lookup returns CDR1 MDHEN and CDR2 SYDVKM. J lost 8 bases, V lost 7 bases, and 8 bases had no gene match. CDR3 amino acids: CASNSDREKQYF. The CDR3 region has the DNA TGTGCCAGCAACTCCGACAGGGAGAAGCAGTACTTC.

V usage is TRBV10-1 and J usage is TRBJ1-6; D unclear. V dropped 9 bases and J dropped 10 bases, with 7 bases sitting between them. This CDR3 has 10 amino acids. CDR1 is WNHNN, CDR2 SYGVQD, per germline (reference sequence). CDR3 nucleotides: TGCGCCAGTACGGGGTCACCCCTCCACTTT. It yields the protein CASTGSPLHF.

The rearrangement joins TRBV6-1 to TRBJ1-1; weak D call: TRBD1 (6 bases). This CDR3 comprises 15 residues. Germline V gives CDR1 MNHNS, CDR2 SASEGT. V lost 2 bases and J 0 bases, leaving 10 bases between the germline ends. The CDR3 region is CASSESQGLNTEAFF. The CDR3 region has the DNA TGTGCCAGCAGTGAAAGCCAGGGGCTGAACACTGAAGCTTTCTTT.

This sequence joins TRBV28 and TRBJ1-3, with D possibly being TRBD1 (5 bases). With 2 bases removed from V and 2 bases from J, the gap between germline ends came to 7 bases. Per the germline V gene, CDR1 is MDHEN and CDR2 is SYDVKM. The CDR3 contains 14 residues. CDR3 residues: CASSLQGPGNTIYF. CDR3 DNA: TGTGCCAGCAGTTTACAGGGACCTGGAAACACCATATATTTT.

V usage is TRBV7-2 and J usage is TRBJ1-1, with unresolved D. Germline CDR1 reads SGHTA; CDR2 reads FQGNSA. Trimming pared 2 bases from V and 6 bases from J, leaving 10 bases between. The CDR3 runs to 13 residues. The CDR3 DNA reads as TGTGCCAGCAGCTTACAGAGAAATGCTGAAGCTTTCTTT. This codes for CASSLQRNAEAFF.

This clone has just a few counts. The chain couples TRBV19 to TRBJ1-1; D not resolved. The V end was cut by 3 bases, the J end by 2 bases, with 7 bases between. The CDR3 has 13 amino acids. Germline CDR1 and CDR2: LNHDA and SQIVND (reference sequence). The CDR3 DNA follows: TGTGCCAGTAGTATGACTCCTAACACTGAAGCTTTCTTT. This encodes CASSMTPNTEAFF. Full variable domain (outside the CDR3, taken from reference TRBV19 and TRBJ1-1): DGGITQSPKYLFRKEGQNVTLSCEQNLNHDAMYWYRQDPGQGLRLIYYSQIVNDFQKGDIAEGYSVSREKKESFPLTVTSAQKNPTAFYLCASSMTPNTEAFFGQGTRLTVV.

The chain employs TRBV10-2 and TRBJ1-1; D not certain. Trimming stripped 2 bases from V and 5 bases from J, with 12 bases between. This CDR3 is 14 amino acids long. CDR1 is WSHSY, CDR2 SAAADI, per germline. The CDR3 loop reads CASSETRGGTEAFF. The CDR3 coding sequence is TGCGCCAGCAGTGAGACTAGAGGAGGGACTGAAGCTTTCTTT.

This clone has a handful of counts. The V call is TRBV19, the J call TRBJ1-6; the match to TRBD1 covers 8 bases. Germline CDR1 reads LNHDA; CDR2 reads SQIVND (reference sequence). This CDR3 has 15 amino acids. Losses at the gene ends were 3 bases for V and 7 bases for J; bases not matched to a gene: 5. The CDR3 DNA sequence: TGTGCCAGTAGTATCGGGACAGGCCCAAATTCACCCCTCCACTTT. Translating it yields CASSIGTGPNSPLHF.

V gene TRBV19 combines with J gene TRBJ2-1; D unresolved. V was clipped by 9 bases and J by 3 bases, with 6 bases between them. CDR3 length: 11 residues. Per germline, CDR1 LNHDA and CDR2 SQIVND (reference sequence). The CDR3 nucleotides are TGTGCCAGGGCCCGCTACAATGAGCAGTTCTTC. It yields the protein CARARYNEQFF.

With regard to this clone: One junction end disagrees with the germline gene, perhaps due to a read error. The chain links TRBV6-5 to TRBJ2-1; possible D gene TRBD2, 5 bases. Per the germline V gene, CDR1 is MNHEY and CDR2 is SVGAGI. CDR3 size: 15 residues. The CDR3 is CASSYSSRGGNGQFF. CDR3 coding DNA: TGTGCCAGCAGTTACTCTAGCAGAGGAGGCAATGGGCAGTTCTTC.

The V and J genes are TRBV19 and TRBJ2-3; tentative D call: TRBD1 (5 bases). The germline gives CDR1 LNHDA, CDR2 SQIVND (reference sequence). V dropped 1 base and J dropped 2 bases, with 10 bases sitting between them. The CDR3 covers 15 residues. The CDR3 DNA sequence: TGTGCCAGTAGTATAGGGGGCAGGGACACAGATACGCAGTATTTT. It is translated as CASSIGGRDTDTQYF. Using reference TRBV19 and TRBJ2-3 for the parts outside the CDR3, the full variable domain is DGGITQSPKYLFRKEGQNVTLSCEQNLNHDAMYWYRQDPGQGLRLIYYSQIVNDFQKGDIAEGYSVSREKKESFPLTVTSAQKNPTAFYLCASSIGGRDTDTQYFGPGTRLTVL.

The chain employs TRBV7-2 and TRBJ2-1, with D uncertain. In germline, CDR1 is SGHTA, CDR2 FQGNSA. CDR3 length: 13 residues. The ends were cut back, 2 bases at V and 9 bases at J, with 11 bases in the middle. CDR3 in DNA: TGTGCCAGCAGCTTATCAGGATGGGGTGAGCAGTTCTTC. Its translation is CASSLSGWGEQFF.

This chain joins TRBV11-1 and TRBJ2-6; 7 bases agree with TRBD1. The CDR3 consists of 16 residues. The junction had 5 bases not matched to a gene; V was cut back by 4 bases and J by 2 bases. From germline, CDR1 is SGHAT and CDR2 FQDESV (reference sequence). CDR3 DNA: TGTGCCAGCAGCTCCTTCGACAGGGCTGGGGCCAACGTCCTGACTTTC. Translated: CASSSFDRAGANVLTF. Complete variable domain (other parts from reference TRBV11-1 and TRBJ2-6): EAEVAQSPRYKITEKSQAVAFWCDPISGHATLYWYRQILGQGPELLVQFQDESVVDDSQLPKDRFSAERLKGVDSTLKIQPAELGDSAMYLCASSSFDRAGANVLTFGAGSRLTVL.

CDR3 coding DNA: TGTGCCAGCAGGGCCCCTCACCCGGGGCGCTACGAGCAGTACTTC. This codes for CASRAPHPGRYEQYF. V is TRBV6-1 and J is TRBJ2-7; tentatively, D is TRBD1 or TRBD2 (5 bases each). From germline, CDR1 is MNHNS and CDR2 SASEGT. CDR3 length: 15 residues. Trimming took off 6 bases at V and 3 bases at J, with 18 bases between the two ends.